The T cell receptor (beta chain) under discussion was sequenced for a study of T cells in Graves' hyperthyroidism and ophthalmopathy. Overall study: It was at initial diagnosis, before any treatment, that peripheral blood was collected.

V dropped 3 bases and J dropped 1 base, with 13 bases sitting between them. Germline V gene lookup returns CDR1 DFQATT and CDR2 SNEGSKA (reference sequence). The CDR3 covers 14 residues. The investigators amplified TCR beta CDR3 regions from RNA transcripts. The HTBI primer set drove a first-round RT-PCR of the TCR CDR3. MiXCR was run by TCRdb on the multiplex PCR reads, yielding one entry per CDR3 protein. The table lists hundreds of thousands of distinct CDR3 sequences, roughly 20% of them singletons. In this sample, this clonotype turned up once. This chain joins TRBV20-1 and TRBJ2-7; D is possibly TRBD1 (6 bases). The sequenced sample consisted of blood. The source is a man in his thirties or forties with Graves' ophthalmopathy. The CDR3 DNA reads TGCAGTGCTAGTTCACAGGGTCTTTCCTACGAGCAGTACTTC. Translated: CSASSQGLSYEQYF.